Listed here is a single TCR beta chain. Genomic DNA of every subset was divided equally among multiple immunoSEQ plates. Assay: immunoSEQ multiplex PCR; the TCRdb copy retains only in-frame clones and omits some. The profile shows some 1 million clones, around 74% of them singletons. Germline loops: CDR1 GTSNPN, CDR2 SVGIG (reference sequence). With 3 bases removed from V and 2 bases from J, the gap between germline ends came to 11 bases. The CDR3 spans 13 residues. This sample was included in a study of shared clonotypes between healthy human individuals. The V and J genes are TRBV30 and TRBJ2-7, with a weak D call TRBD2 (5 bases). This receptor was taken from a man aged 18 to 30 in good health. What was sequenced was memory CD4+ T cells sorted from blood. Subset meaning: CD45RA-negative fraction. The CDR3 here is CAWRLPGTYEQYF. CDR3 coding DNA: TGTGCCTGGAGACTTCCGGGGACCTACGAGCAGTACTTC.